This TCR beta chain was profiled in a study of T cells and copy number aberrations in small-cell lung cancer. The germline V gene has CDR1 SGHRS and CDR2 YFSETQ. The CDR3 is made up of 17 amino acids. Trimming removed 3 bases from V and 2 bases from J; junction bases left unmatched: 7. Assay: immunoSEQ multiplex PCR; the TCRdb copy retains only in-frame clones and omits some. Among 8,500 to 10,000 clones, over 60% were seen once, and the ten largest hold around 32%. This clonotype was sampled from a man in his sixties with small cell lung cancer. Sequencing was carried out using normal tissue next to the tumor. This chain connects TRBV5-1 to TRBJ2-5; 13 bases are a match to TRBD2. CDR3 amino acids: CASSSGLAGTLQETQYF. DNA for the CDR3: TGCGCCAGCAGCTCGGGACTAGCGGGGACACTACAAGAGACCCAGTACTTC.